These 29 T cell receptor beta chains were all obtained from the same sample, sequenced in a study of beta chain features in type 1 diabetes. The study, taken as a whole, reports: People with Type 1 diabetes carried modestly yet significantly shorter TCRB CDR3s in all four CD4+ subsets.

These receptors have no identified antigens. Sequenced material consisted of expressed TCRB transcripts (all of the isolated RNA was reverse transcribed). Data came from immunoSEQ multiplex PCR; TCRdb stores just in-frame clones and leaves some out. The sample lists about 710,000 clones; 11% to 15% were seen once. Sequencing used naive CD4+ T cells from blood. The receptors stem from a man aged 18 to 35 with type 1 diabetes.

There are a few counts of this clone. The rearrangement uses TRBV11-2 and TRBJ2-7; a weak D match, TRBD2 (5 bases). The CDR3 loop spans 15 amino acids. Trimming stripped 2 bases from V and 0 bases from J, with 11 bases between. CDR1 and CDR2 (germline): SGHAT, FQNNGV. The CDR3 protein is CASSLLLGSSYEQYF. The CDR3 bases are TGTGCCAGCAGCTTACTCCTGGGGAGCTCCTACGAGCAGTACTTC.

The CDR3 here is CASSEGGTQYF. As DNA, the CDR3 is TGTGCCAGCAGTGAAGGGGGGACGCAGTATTTT. The chain carries TRBV2 and TRBJ2-3; D may match TRBD1 or TRBD2 (5 bases each). Trimming cost V 1 base and J 9 bases, with 5 bases left between them. This CDR3 contains 11 residues. Germline CDR1 is SNHLY and CDR2 is FYNNEI.

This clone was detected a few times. CDR3 region: CASRALAGGYGYTF. CDR3 DNA sequence: TGTGCCTCCCGCGCGTTGGCAGGGGGCTATGGCTACACCTTC. The J gene is TRBJ1-2, the V gene TRBV11-2; 7 bases line up with TRBD1. Germline CDR1 is SGHAT and CDR2 is FQNNGV. V shed 11 bases, J shed 4 bases, and the junction held 13 bases outside the gene matches. CDR3 length equals 14 residues.

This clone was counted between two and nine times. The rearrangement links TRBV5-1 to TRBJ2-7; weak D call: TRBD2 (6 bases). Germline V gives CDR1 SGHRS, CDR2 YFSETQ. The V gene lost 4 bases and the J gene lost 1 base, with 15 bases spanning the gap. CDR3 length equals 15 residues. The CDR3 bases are TGCGCCAGCAGCGGGGGACTCAGGAGGTCCTACGAGCAGTACTTC. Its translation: CASSGGLRRSYEQYF.

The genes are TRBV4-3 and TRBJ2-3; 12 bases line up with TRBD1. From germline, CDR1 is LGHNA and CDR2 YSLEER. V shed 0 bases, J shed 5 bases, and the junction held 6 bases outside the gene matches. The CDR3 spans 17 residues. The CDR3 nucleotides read TGCGCCAGCAGCCAAGATTCCCGGGACAGGGGGCGAGATACGCAGTATTTT. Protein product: CASSQDSRDRGRDTQYF.

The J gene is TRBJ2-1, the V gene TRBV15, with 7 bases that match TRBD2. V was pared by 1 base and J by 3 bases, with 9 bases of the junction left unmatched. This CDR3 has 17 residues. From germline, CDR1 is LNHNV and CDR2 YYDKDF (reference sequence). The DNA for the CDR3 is TGTGCCACCAGCAGAGTAGGGGTGCGGGAGCTCTACAATGAGCAGTTCTTC. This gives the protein CATSRVGVRELYNEQFF.

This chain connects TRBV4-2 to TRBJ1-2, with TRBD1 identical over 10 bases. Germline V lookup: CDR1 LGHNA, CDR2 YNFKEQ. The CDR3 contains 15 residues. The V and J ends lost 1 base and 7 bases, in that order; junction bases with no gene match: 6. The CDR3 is CASSQVGTGARGYTF. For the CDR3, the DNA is TGTGCCAGCAGCCAAGTAGGGACAGGGGCGCGTGGCTACACCTTC.

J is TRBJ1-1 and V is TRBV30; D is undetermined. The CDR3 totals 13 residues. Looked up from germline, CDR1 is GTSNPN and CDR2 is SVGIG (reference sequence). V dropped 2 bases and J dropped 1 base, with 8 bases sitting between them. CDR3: CAWSFYPNTEAFF. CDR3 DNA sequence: TGTGCCTGGAGTTTTTATCCGAACACTGAAGCTTTCTTT. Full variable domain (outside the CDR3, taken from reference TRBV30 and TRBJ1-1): SQTIHQWPATLVQPVGSPLSLECTVEGTSNPNLYWYRQAAGRGLQLLFYSVGIGQISSEVPQNLSASRPQDRQFILSSKKLLLSDSGFYLCAWSFYPNTEAFFGQGTRLTVV.

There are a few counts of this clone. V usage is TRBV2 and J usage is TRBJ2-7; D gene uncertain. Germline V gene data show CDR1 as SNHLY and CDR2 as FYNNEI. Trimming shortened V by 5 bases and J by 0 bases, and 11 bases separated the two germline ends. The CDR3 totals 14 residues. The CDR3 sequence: CASSYRALSYEQYF. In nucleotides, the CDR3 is TGTGCCAGCAGTTACCGGGCACTCTCCTACGAGCAGTACTTC. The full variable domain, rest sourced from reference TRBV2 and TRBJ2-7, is EPEVTQTPSHQVTQMGQEVILRCVPISNHLYFYWYRQILGQKVEFLVSFYNNEISEKSEIFDDQFSVERPDGSNFTLKIRSTKLEDSAMYFCASSYRALSYEQYFGPGTRLTVT.

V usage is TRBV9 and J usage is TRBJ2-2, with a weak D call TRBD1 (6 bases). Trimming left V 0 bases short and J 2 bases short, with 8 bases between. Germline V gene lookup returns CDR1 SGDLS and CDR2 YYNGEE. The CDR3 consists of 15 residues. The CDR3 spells CASSVGTANTGELFF. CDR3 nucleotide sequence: TGTGCCAGCAGCGTAGGGACAGCAAACACCGGGGAGCTGTTTTTT.

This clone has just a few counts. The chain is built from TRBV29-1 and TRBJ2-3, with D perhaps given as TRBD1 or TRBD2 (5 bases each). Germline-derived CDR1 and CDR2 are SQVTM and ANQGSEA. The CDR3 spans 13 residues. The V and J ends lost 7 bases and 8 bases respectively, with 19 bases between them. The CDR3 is CSDYQPGPVTQYF. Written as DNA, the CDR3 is TGCAGCGACTACCAGCCGGGGCCAGTTACGCAGTATTTT.

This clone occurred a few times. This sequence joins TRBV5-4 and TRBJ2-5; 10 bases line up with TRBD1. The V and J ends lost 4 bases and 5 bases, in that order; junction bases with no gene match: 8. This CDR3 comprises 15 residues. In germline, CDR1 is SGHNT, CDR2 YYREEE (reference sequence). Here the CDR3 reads CASSKGQGLGETQYF. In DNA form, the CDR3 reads TGTGCCAGCAGCAAGGGACAGGGGTTGGGGGAGACCCAGTACTTC.

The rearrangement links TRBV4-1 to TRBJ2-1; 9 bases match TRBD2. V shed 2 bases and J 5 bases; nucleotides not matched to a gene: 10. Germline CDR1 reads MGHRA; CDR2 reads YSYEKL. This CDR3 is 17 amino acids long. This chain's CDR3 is CASSQPLAGRQNNEQFF. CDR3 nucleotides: TGCGCCAGCAGCCAACCACTAGCGGGTCGACAAAACAATGAGCAGTTCTTC.

The CDR3 DNA reads as TGTGCCAGTAGTATAGCAGGGGGTGGCTCCTACAATGAGCAGTTCTTC. Amino acids: CASSIAGGGSYNEQFF. V gene TRBV19 combines with J gene TRBJ2-1; TRBD1 aligns across 7 bases. The V gene's germline CDR1 is LNHDA and CDR2 SQIVND (reference sequence). V was pared by 1 base and J by 0 bases, with 3 bases of the junction left unmatched. There are 16 residues in the CDR3.

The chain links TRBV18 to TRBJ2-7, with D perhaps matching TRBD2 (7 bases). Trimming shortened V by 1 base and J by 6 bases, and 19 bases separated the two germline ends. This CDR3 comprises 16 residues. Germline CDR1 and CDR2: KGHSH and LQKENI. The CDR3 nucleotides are TGTGCCAGCTCACCACGGCGGGGGCCGACGGGTGGCGAGCAGTACTTC. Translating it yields CASSPRRGPTGGEQYF.

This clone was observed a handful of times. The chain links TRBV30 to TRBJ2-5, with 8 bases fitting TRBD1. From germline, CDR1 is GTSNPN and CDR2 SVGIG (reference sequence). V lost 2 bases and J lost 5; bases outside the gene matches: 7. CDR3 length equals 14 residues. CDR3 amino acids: CAWSPTGVGETQYF. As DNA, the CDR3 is TGTGCCTGGAGTCCGACAGGGGTCGGGGAGACCCAGTACTTC.

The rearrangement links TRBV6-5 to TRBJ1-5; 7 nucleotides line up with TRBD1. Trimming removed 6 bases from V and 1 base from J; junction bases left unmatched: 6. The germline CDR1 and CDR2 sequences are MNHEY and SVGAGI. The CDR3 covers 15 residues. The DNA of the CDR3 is TGTGCCAGCAGGGAGACAGGGAGAAGCAATCAGCCCCAGCATTTT. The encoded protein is CASRETGRSNQPQHF.

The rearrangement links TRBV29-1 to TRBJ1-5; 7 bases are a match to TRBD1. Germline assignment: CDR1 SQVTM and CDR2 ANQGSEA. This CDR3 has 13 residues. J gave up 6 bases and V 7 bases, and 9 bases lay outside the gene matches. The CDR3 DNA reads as TGCAGCGCTCGGGACTCAGGGGGTCAGCCCCAGCATTTT. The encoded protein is CSARDSGGQPQHF.

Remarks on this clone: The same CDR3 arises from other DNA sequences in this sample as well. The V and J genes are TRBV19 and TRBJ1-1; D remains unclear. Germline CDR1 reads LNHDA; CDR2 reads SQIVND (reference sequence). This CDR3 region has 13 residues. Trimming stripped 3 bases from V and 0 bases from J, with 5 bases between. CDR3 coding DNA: TGTGCCAGTAGTATTACGGTGAACACTGAAGCTTTCTTT. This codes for CASSITVNTEAFF. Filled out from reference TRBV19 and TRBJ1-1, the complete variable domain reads DGGITQSPKYLFRKEGQNVTLSCEQNLNHDAMYWYRQDPGQGLRLIYYSQIVNDFQKGDIAEGYSVSREKKESFPLTVTSAQKNPTAFYLCASSITVNTEAFFGQGTRLTVV.

The CDR3 DNA sequence: TGCGCCAGCAGCTTGGAACTTCGTAATGAGCAGTTCTTC. Amino acids: CASSLELRNEQFF. V usage is TRBV5-1 and J usage is TRBJ2-1; D call uncertain. Deletions cut 0 bases from V and 7 bases from J, with 8 bases between. CDR3 length: 13 amino acids. The germline gives CDR1 SGHRS, CDR2 YFSETQ.

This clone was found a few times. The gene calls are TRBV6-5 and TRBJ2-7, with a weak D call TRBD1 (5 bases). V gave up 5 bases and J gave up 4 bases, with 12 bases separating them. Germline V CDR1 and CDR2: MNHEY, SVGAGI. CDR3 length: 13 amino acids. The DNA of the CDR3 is TGTGCCAGCAGTCCTCGACAGCCTTACGAGCAGTACTTC. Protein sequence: CASSPRQPYEQYF.

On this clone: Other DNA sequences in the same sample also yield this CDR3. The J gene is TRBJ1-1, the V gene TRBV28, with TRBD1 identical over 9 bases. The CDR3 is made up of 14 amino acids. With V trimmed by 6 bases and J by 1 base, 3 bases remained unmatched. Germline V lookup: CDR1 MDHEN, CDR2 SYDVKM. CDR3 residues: CASSSGQGNTEAFF. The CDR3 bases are TGTGCCAGCAGCTCGGGACAGGGGAACACTGAAGCTTTCTTT.

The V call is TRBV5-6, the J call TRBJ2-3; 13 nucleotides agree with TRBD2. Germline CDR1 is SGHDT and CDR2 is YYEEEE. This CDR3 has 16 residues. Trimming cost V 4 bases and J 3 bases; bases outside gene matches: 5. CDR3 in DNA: TGTGCCAGCAGCGGACTGGGACTAGCGGGGACAGATACGCAGTATTTT. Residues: CASSGLGLAGTDTQYF. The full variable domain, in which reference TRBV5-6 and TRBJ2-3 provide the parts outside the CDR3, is DAGVTQSPTHLIKTRGQQVTLRCSPKSGHDTVSWYQQALGQGPQFIFQYYEEEERQRGNFPDRFSGHQFPNYSSELNVNALLLGDSALYLCASSGLGLAGTDTQYFGPGTRLTVL.

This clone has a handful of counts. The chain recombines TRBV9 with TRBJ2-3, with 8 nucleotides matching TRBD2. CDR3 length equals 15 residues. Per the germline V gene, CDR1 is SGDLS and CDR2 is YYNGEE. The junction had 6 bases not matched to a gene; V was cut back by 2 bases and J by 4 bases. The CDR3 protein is CASSVAGGRPDTQYF. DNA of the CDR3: TGTGCCAGCAGCGTCGCGGGGGGTCGGCCAGATACGCAGTATTTT.

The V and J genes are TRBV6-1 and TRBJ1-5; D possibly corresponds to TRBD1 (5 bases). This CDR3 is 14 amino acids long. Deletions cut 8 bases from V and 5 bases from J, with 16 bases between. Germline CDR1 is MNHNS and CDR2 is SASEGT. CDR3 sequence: CASREGNEDQPQHF. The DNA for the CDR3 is TGTGCCAGCCGAGAGGGGAATGAGGATCAGCCCCAGCATTTT.

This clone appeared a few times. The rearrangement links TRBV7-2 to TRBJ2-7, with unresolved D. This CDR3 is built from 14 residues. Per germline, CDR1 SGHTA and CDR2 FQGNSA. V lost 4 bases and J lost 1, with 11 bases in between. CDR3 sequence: CASSSRRASYEQYF. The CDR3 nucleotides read TGTGCCAGCAGCTCGAGACGAGCTTCCTACGAGCAGTACTTC.

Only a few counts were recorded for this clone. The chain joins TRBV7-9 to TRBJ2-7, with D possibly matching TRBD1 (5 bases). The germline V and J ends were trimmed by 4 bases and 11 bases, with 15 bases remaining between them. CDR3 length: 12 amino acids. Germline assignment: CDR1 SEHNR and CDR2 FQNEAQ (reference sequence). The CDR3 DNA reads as TGTGCCAGCAGCTCGCATCAAGGGGAAAAGTACTTC. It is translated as CASSSHQGEKYF.

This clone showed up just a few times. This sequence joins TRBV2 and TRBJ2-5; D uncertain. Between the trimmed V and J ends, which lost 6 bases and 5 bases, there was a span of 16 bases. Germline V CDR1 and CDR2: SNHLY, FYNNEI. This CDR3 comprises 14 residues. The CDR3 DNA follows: TGTGCCAGCAGCCGCGACCTAAGAACCGAGACCCAGTACTTC. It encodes CASSRDLRTETQYF. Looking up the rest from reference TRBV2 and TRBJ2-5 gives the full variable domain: EPEVTQTPSHQVTQMGQEVILRCVPISNHLYFYWYRQILGQKVEFLVSFYNNEISEKSEIFDDQFSVERPDGSNFTLKIRSTKLEDSAMYFCASSRDLRTETQYFGPGTRLLVL.

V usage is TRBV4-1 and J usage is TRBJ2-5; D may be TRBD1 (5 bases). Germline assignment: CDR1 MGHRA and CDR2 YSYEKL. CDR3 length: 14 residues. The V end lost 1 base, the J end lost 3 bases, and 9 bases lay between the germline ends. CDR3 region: CASSQGQGKETQYF. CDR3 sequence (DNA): TGCGCCAGCAGCCAAGGTCAGGGTAAAGAGACCCAGTACTTC.